Following are 5 T cell receptor beta chains from one sample sequenced in a study of Graves' ophthalmopathy and Graves' hyperthyroidism. RNA transcripts yielded amplified TCR beta CDR3 regions. An opening RT-PCR round employed HTBI primers and preceded a second-round multiplex PCR. TCRdb re-called the multiplex PCR reads with MiXCR, one entry per CDR3 protein. The table lists over a million distinct CDR3 sequences, about 38% of them singletons. Source material: peripheral blood or thyroid tissue (not recorded which). These receptors all come from an adult man with Graves' hyperthyroidism.

This chain links TRBV7-9 with TRBJ2-7, with a possible D match to TRBD1 (6 bases). With 5 bases removed from V and 7 bases from J, the gap between germline ends came to 18 bases. The CDR3 extends over 14 amino acids. The germline V gene encodes CDR1 SEHNR and CDR2 FQNEAQ (reference sequence). CDR3 residues: CASSERQEVWEQYF. Written as DNA, the CDR3 is TGTGCCAGCAGCGAGAGACAGGAAGTGTGGGAGCAGTACTTC.

In the case of this clonotype: One end of the junction fails to match germline, which may point to a read error. The chain is built from TRBV10-2 and TRBJ1-6; TRBD1 agrees at 7 bases. The CDR3 has 16 residues. Per germline, CDR1 WSHSY and CDR2 SAAADI. CDR3 in DNA: TGTGCCAGCAGTACCACAGGGGCAGGGGATAATTCACCCCTCCACTTT. Residues: CASSTTGAGDNSPLHF.

This clonotype was counted between two and nine times. The chain links TRBV4-3 to TRBJ1-2; TRBD1 aligns across 8 bases. The germline gives CDR1 LGHNA, CDR2 YSLEER. V trimming: 4 bases; J trimming: 2 bases; junction bases outside the gene matches: 9. CDR3 size: 16 residues. The CDR3 nucleotides read TGCGCCAGCAGCCGGGGGGCGACAGGGGAGAACTATGGCTACACCTTC. Translated, it gives CASSRGATGENYGYTF.

This clonotype was found many times. The chain is built from TRBV20-1 and TRBJ1-2, with D perhaps TRBD1 (6 bases). This CDR3 comprises 12 residues. V lost 3 bases, J lost 4 bases, and 9 bases lay in between. Germline CDR1 and CDR2: DFQATT and SNEGSKA (reference sequence). The CDR3 is CSARGGSYGYTF. The CDR3 nucleotides read TGCAGTGCTAGGGGGGGCAGCTATGGCTACACCTTC.

On this clonotype: The conserved phenylalanine or tryptophan is not found at the CDR3 terminus, so this likely reflects a read error. Because the CDR3's place on the DNA is in doubt, the DNA is left out and the CDR3 is given as listed by TCRdb. The chain recombines TRBV7-9 with TRBJ1-4. 8 amino acids form the CDR3, both terminal residues included. Germline CDR1 reads SEHNR; CDR2 reads FQNEAQ (reference sequence). The CDR3 loop reads CASSLFSE.